These 5 T cell receptor beta chains were sequenced from one sample in a study of blood T cell repertoires in COVID-19. TCRdb's copy holds only in-frame clones and misses some; the assay was immunoSEQ multiplex PCR. The data show roughly 30,000 clones, with about 85% seen just once and about 14% held by the top ten. Source material: peripheral blood. Receptors were obtained from a human donor with acute or convalescent COVID-19. The donor label of this sample is uncertain.

The chain is built from TRBV9 and TRBJ2-1, with a possible D match to TRBD1 (6 bases). The ends were cut back, 1 base at V and 2 bases at J, with 7 bases in the middle. Germline CDR1 reads SGDLS; CDR2 reads YYNGEE. The CDR3 is 14 amino acids. This chain's CDR3 is CASSVQGTYNEQFF. CDR3 sequence (DNA): TGTGCCAGCAGCGTACAGGGGACCTACAATGAGCAGTTCTTC.

The rearrangement uses TRBV2 and TRBJ2-4, with a possible D match to TRBD2 (7 bases). This CDR3 region has 15 residues. Per germline, CDR1 SNHLY and CDR2 FYNNEI. The V gene lost 10 bases and the J gene lost 1 base, with 17 bases spanning the gap. The DNA for the CDR3 is TGTGCCATCTCGGGGGGACATAGCGCCAAAAACATTCAGTACTTC. It specifies CAISGGHSAKNIQYF.

The J gene is TRBJ1-2, the V gene TRBV6-5, with TRBD1 identical over 9 bases. The CDR3 has 14 residues. Trimming cost V 10 bases and J 8 bases; bases outside gene matches: 14. Germline assignment: CDR1 MNHEY and CDR2 SVGAGI. The CDR3 region is CATQGAQGAKGYTF. DNA of the CDR3: TGTGCCACCCAAGGGGCACAGGGGGCGAAAGGCTACACCTTC.

This clone was seen a single time. CDR3 region: CASSPDPTSGGADTQYF. DNA of the CDR3: TGTGCCAGCAGCCCCGACCCGACTAGCGGGGGGGCAGATACGCAGTATTTT. This chain joins TRBV5-6 and TRBJ2-3; 14 nucleotides line up with TRBD2. The germline CDR1 and CDR2 sequences are SGHDT and YYEEEE. CDR3 length equals 17 residues. J gave up 4 bases and V 4 bases, and 8 bases lay outside the gene matches.

The J gene is TRBJ2-3, the V gene TRBV11-3; 9 positions agree with TRBD1. Germline CDR1 is SGHNT and CDR2 is YENEEA. Trimming at V came to 4 bases and at J to 6 bases, leaving 11 bases not matched to a gene. The CDR3 loop spans 16 amino acids. CDR3 amino acids: CASSSSGTGYFDTQYF. CDR3 nucleotides: TGTGCCAGCAGCTCATCCGGGACAGGGTATTTCGATACGCAGTATTTT.